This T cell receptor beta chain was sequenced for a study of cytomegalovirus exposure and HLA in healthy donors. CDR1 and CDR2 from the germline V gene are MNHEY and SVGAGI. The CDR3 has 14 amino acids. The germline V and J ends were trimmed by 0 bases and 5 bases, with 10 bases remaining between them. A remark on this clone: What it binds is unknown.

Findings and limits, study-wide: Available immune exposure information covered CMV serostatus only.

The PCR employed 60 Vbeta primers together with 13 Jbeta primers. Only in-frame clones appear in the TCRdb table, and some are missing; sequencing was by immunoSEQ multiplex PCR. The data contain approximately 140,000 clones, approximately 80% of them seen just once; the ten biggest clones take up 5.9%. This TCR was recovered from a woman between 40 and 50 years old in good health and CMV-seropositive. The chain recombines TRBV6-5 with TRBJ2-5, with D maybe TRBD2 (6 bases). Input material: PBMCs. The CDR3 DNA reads TGTGCCAGCAGTTACTCCGGGGGAATGGAGACCCAGTACTTC. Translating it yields CASSYSGGMETQYF.